The 24 T cell receptor beta chains presented below share a single source sample, sequenced in a study of Ad26.COV2.S vaccination and SARS-CoV-2 variants (dated by TCRdb to about 2021). Preparation of the library involved the immunoSEQ multiplex PCR assay. The clones in this table, taken by TCRdb from immuneACCESS, are in-frame only. Not every clone is retained; where verified, under half of the shortfall comes from an unresolved V gene, and the cause of the rest is unknown. The sample table records about 440,000 clones; 90% of these occur just once. Around 4.5% of the sample lies in the top ten. The treatment or condition label, read with the paper, signifies: about 20 received Ad26.COV2.S at low or high dose, single or two shots; about five received placebo; per-sample allocation not given. For vaccine and placebo recipients, repertoires were sequenced using samples collected on day 63 after the first injection.

Sample: peripheral blood, taken in a trial of Ad26.COV2.S vaccine versus placebo. The receptors stem from a person between 18 and 60 years old who received the Ad26.COV2.S COVID-19 vaccine or a placebo.

The genes are TRBV7-3 and TRBJ2-2; D gene uncertain. Trimming removed 2 bases at V and 4 bases at J, with 8 bases between. The CDR3 sequence is 14 residues long. Germline V gene sequence: CDR1 SGHTA, CDR2 FQGTGA. As DNA, the CDR3 is TGTGCCAGCAGCTTAGGATTTTCCACCGGGGAGCTGTTTTTT. This translates into CASSLGFSTGELFF.

The V gene is TRBV28, the J gene TRBJ2-7; D call uncertain. This CDR3 is 15 amino acids long. Germline-derived CDR1 and CDR2 are MDHEN and SYDVKM. Trimming took off 3 bases at V and 2 bases at J, with 14 bases between the two ends. CDR3 DNA sequence: TGTGCCAGCAGTTTTTCGGTAGACGGTACCTACGAGCAGTACTTC. Translation gives CASSFSVDGTYEQYF.

Note on this clone: Other DNA sequences in this sample translate to the same CDR3. The CDR3 loop reads CASSTPGQGANYGYTF. In nucleotides, the CDR3 is TGTGCCAGTAGTACGCCGGGACAGGGGGCTAACTATGGCTACACCTTC. The rearrangement links TRBV19 to TRBJ1-2, with TRBD1 identical over 11 bases. Per the germline V gene, CDR1 is LNHDA and CDR2 is SQIVND (reference sequence). This CDR3 is built from 16 residues. J lost 0 bases, V lost 4 bases, and 4 bases had no gene match.

The chain carries TRBV28 and TRBJ1-4; 9 bases agree with TRBD1. The CDR3 totals 17 residues. Trimming took 1 base from V and 3 from J; bases not matched to a gene: 6. Germline-derived CDR1 and CDR2 are MDHEN and SYDVKM. CDR3 DNA sequence: TGTGCCAGCAGTTTATCGGGACAGGGTTTCGCTAATGAAAAACTGTTTTTT. Amino acid sequence: CASSLSGQGFANEKLFF.

The rearrangement joins TRBV7-8 to TRBJ2-1; D is unclear. The CDR3 is 13 amino acids. Germline V CDR1 and CDR2: SGHVS, FQNEAQ. V was cut by 5 bases and J by 6 bases, with 11 bases left in between. In DNA, the CDR3 is TGTGCCAGCAGCACCGACTTCTTCAATGAGCAGTTCTTC. Protein: CASSTDFFNEQFF.

The chain recombines TRBV30 with TRBJ1-6, with no clear D. CDR1 is GTSNPN, CDR2 SVGIG, per germline (reference sequence). V was cut by 3 bases and J by 6 bases, with 12 bases left in between. The CDR3 sequence is 14 residues long. The CDR3 is CAWSATGGNSPLHF. CDR3 DNA: TGTGCCTGGAGCGCTACGGGCGGTAATTCACCCCTCCACTTT.

The rearrangement links TRBV7-2 to TRBJ2-1, with TRBD2 matching over 9 bases. Germline CDR1 SGHTA, CDR2 FQGNSA. The CDR3 runs 15 residues. V was clipped by 1 base and J by 3 bases; unmatched bases: 1. CDR3 residues: CASSLGTSVYNEQFF. CDR3 nucleotide sequence: TGTGCCAGCAGCTTAGGGACTAGCGTCTACAATGAGCAGTTCTTC.

The gene calls are TRBV5-8 and TRBJ1-2; no clear D. Looked up from germline, CDR1 is SGHTS and CDR2 is YDEGEE. The germline V and J ends were trimmed by 4 bases and 3 bases, with 1 base remaining between them. The CDR3 spans 10 residues. The DNA for the CDR3 is TGTGCCAGCAGCGACTATGGCTACACCTTC. It translates to CASSDYGYTF.

This CDR3 reads CASSPWAGGPYNEQFF. CDR3 bases: TGTGCCAGCAGTCCCTGGGCGGGAGGGCCCTACAATGAGCAGTTCTTC. This sequence joins TRBV7-2 and TRBJ2-1; TRBD2 agrees at 9 bases. Germline CDR1 is SGHTA and CDR2 is FQGNSA. V shed 6 bases and J 2 bases; nucleotides not matched to a gene: 8. The CDR3 has 16 residues.

The chain uses TRBV21-1 and TRBJ1-1; the table's D call TRBD1 went unverified against the DNA. TRBV21-1 is classified as a pseudogene. The CDR3 totals 18 residues. The CDR3 spells CASSKAEMSGGRDTEAFF. DNA for the CDR3: TGTGCCAGCAGCAAAGCCGAGATGTCAGGGGGACGCGACACTGAAGCTTTCTTT.

This chain connects TRBV10-3 to TRBJ2-7; 11 bases agree with TRBD2. The CDR3 runs to 13 residues. The trim removed 10 bases at V and 4 bases at J, leaving 6 bases unmatched. The germline V gene has CDR1 ENHRY and CDR2 SYGVKD. The CDR3 DNA sequence: TGTGCCACTGGGACTAGCGGATCGTACGAGCAGTACTTC. It specifies CATGTSGSYEQYF.

The chain carries TRBV19 and TRBJ2-7, with 7 bases identical to TRBD1. V gave up 4 bases and J gave up 0 bases; unmatched junction bases: 3. The CDR3 spans 14 residues. The V gene's germline CDR1 is LNHDA and CDR2 SQIVND (reference sequence). CDR3 in DNA: TGTGCCAGTAGTACGGACAGGAACTCCTACGAGCAGTACTTC. Protein sequence: CASSTDRNSYEQYF.

The rearrangement links TRBV4-1 to TRBJ2-1; 9 positions match TRBD2. V trimming: 2 bases; J trimming: 5 bases; junction bases outside the gene matches: 7. The CDR3 runs 16 residues. Looked up from germline, CDR1 is MGHRA and CDR2 is YSYEKL. Here the CDR3 reads CASSQTNSGSHNEQFF. DNA of the CDR3: TGCGCCAGCAGCCAAACAAATAGCGGGAGCCACAATGAGCAGTTCTTC.

The V gene is TRBV28, the J gene TRBJ2-1, with 13 nucleotides matching TRBD2. CDR1 and CDR2 from the germline V gene are MDHEN and SYDVKM. V was pared by 0 bases and J by 9 bases, with 8 bases of the junction left unmatched. This CDR3 is built from 17 residues. DNA of the CDR3: TGTGCCAGCAGTTTATGGACGACTAGCGGGAGGAACCTTGAGCAGTTCTTC. Translation: CASSLWTTSGRNLEQFF.

The chain carries TRBV9 and TRBJ2-1, with TRBD2 matching 13 bases. Germline CDR1 is SGDLS and CDR2 is YYNGEE. This CDR3 region has 18 residues. With V trimmed by 0 bases and J by 5 bases, 8 bases remained unmatched. The DNA of the CDR3 is TGTGCCAGCAGCGTAGTAGGAGGGGGACTAGCGGGAAACAATGAGCAGTTCTTC. Translation gives CASSVVGGGLAGNNEQFF.

This chain joins TRBV18 and TRBJ2-7; D tentatively fits TRBD1 or TRBD2 (5 bases each). V was clipped by 4 bases and J by 4 bases, with 11 bases between them. In germline, CDR1 is KGHSH, CDR2 LQKENI. The CDR3 contains 13 residues. CDR3: CASSQAWGYEQYF. As DNA, the CDR3 is TGTGCCAGCTCACAAGCCTGGGGGTACGAGCAGTACTTC.

The chain combines TRBV2 with TRBJ2-1, with D hard to call. CDR3 length: 14 amino acids. Germline V gene lookup returns CDR1 SNHLY and CDR2 FYNNEI. The ends were cut back, 6 bases at V and 4 bases at J, with 13 bases in the middle. CDR3: CASRLGLSYNEQFF. In nucleotides, the CDR3 is TGTGCCAGCAGATTGGGTCTATCTTACAATGAGCAGTTCTTC.

This clone turned up a few times. The chain couples TRBV5-1 to TRBJ2-3, with D maybe TRBD2 (5 bases). The germline gives CDR1 SGHRS, CDR2 YFSETQ. Trimming stripped 7 bases from V and 4 bases from J, with 13 bases between. This CDR3 contains 13 residues. The CDR3 bases are TGCGCCAGCTCCCGGGGATACCCAGATACGCAGTATTTT. It yields the protein CASSRGYPDTQYF.

This clone was detected only once. The V and J genes are TRBV4-2 and TRBJ2-3, with D perhaps matching TRBD1 (5 bases). The CDR3 extends over 16 amino acids. Trimming pared 0 bases from V and 4 bases from J, leaving 14 bases between. Germline-derived CDR1 and CDR2 are LGHNA and YNFKEQ. CDR3 nucleotides: TGTGCCAGCAGCCAAGATCGTCAGGGCCGGGCAGATACGCAGTATTTT. Its translation: CASSQDRQGRADTQYF.

This clone was picked up a small number of times. The chain links TRBV24-1 to TRBJ1-1; no definite D call. CDR1 is KGHDR, CDR2 SFDVKD, per germline. V was pared by 7 bases and J by 1 base, with 9 bases between. The CDR3 sequence is 13 residues long. DNA for the CDR3: TGTGCCACCAGGGGCCGACAGAACACTGAAGCTTTCTTT. It translates to CATRGRQNTEAFF.

The chain carries TRBV28 and TRBJ1-1; no firm D call. The CDR3 loop spans 14 amino acids. The ends were cut back, 4 bases at V and 3 bases at J, with 12 bases in the middle. Germline CDR1 is MDHEN and CDR2 is SYDVKM. This chain's CDR3 is CASSWAARDTEAFF. The CDR3 nucleotides are TGTGCCAGCAGTTGGGCAGCGAGGGACACTGAAGCTTTCTTT. Combining the CDR3 with reference TRBV28 and TRBJ1-1 gives the whole variable domain DVKVTQSSRYLVKRTGEKVFLECVQDMDHENMFWYRQDPGLGLRLIYFSYDVKMKEKGDIPEGYSVSREKKERFSLILESASTNQTSMYLCASSWAARDTEAFFGQGTRLTVV.

The chain couples TRBV27 to TRBJ2-2; a possible D gene is TRBD2 (6 bases). Per germline, CDR1 MNHEY and CDR2 SMNVEV (reference sequence). The CDR3 totals 13 residues. V was pared by 6 bases and J by 5 bases, with 10 bases between. The DNA for the CDR3 is TGTGCCAGCAGAGGGGCGGGGACCGGGGAGCTGTTTTTT. Translated: CASRGAGTGELFF.

J is TRBJ1-5 and V is TRBV18; weak D call: TRBD1 (5 bases). From germline, CDR1 is KGHSH and CDR2 LQKENI. This CDR3 is built from 13 residues. Trimming left V 4 bases short and J 9 bases short, with 13 bases between. For the CDR3, the DNA is TGTGCCAGCTCACAAGGCAGGGAGACGCCCCAGCATTTT. The encoded protein is CASSQGRETPQHF.

CDR3 coding DNA: TGTGCCAGCAGGCGAAGCCGCGACCAAGAGACCCAGTACTTC. It yields the protein CASRRSRDQETQYF. This chain links TRBV7-2 with TRBJ2-5, with D unclear. The V end lost 6 bases, the J end lost 0 bases, and 11 bases lay between the germline ends. Germline loops: CDR1 SGHTA, CDR2 FQGNSA. CDR3 length: 14 amino acids.